This is a list of T cell receptor beta chains from one sample in a study of CD4+ T cells in melanoma. Assay: immunoSEQ multiplex PCR; the TCRdb copy retains only in-frame clones and omits some. There are 140,000 or so clones in the sample; about nine tenths occur only once, and over 1.5% lies in the top ten. The receptors come from a human donor with melanoma. The CDR3 runs from the conserved cysteine through the conserved F or W. A D gene is named only where the DNA matches it firmly. Some rows mark clone size as missing; the rest say once, few, many or name a class of expanded clone.

size: NA
D: NA
V: TRBV5-4
length: 14
J: TRBJ1-4
CDR3: CASSLELGDEKLFF
DNA: TGTGCCAGCAGCTTGGAGTTGGGCGATGAAAAACTGTTTTTT

size: NA
D: NA
V: TRBV30
length: 15
J: TRBJ2-7
CDR3: CAWSALGLTAYEQYF
DNA: TGTGCCTGGAGTGCCCTGGGCCTCACTGCCTACGAGCAGTACTTC

size: NA
D: NA
V: TRBV5-1
length: 14
J: TRBJ1-2
CDR3: CASSFDRPNDGYTF
DNA: TGCGCCAGCAGCTTTGACAGGCCAAACGACGGCTACACCTTC

size: NA
D: NA
V: TRBV7-8
length: 14
J: TRBJ1-2
CDR3: CASSLEGRSYGYTF
DNA: TGTGCCAGCAGCTTAGAGGGCAGAAGCTATGGCTACACCTTC

size: NA
D: NA
V: TRBV5-8
length: 16
J: TRBJ2-7
CDR3: CASSKRTGTLSYEQYF
DNA: TGTGCCAGCAGTAAGAGGACCGGGACATTATCCTACGAGCAGTACTTC

size: once
D: TRBD2
V: TRBV6-4
length: 16
J: TRBJ2-3
CDR3: CASSVGTSGRTDTQYF
DNA: TGTGCCAGCAGTGTAGGGACTAGCGGGCGCACAGATACGCAGTATTTT

size: NA
D: TRBD1
V: TRBV5-1
length: 18
J: TRBJ2-5
CDR3: CASSLGGTGTGSQETQYF
DNA: TGCGCCAGCAGCTTGGGGGGGACCGGGACAGGGAGCCAAGAGACCCAGTACTTC

size: NA
D: NA
V: TRBV7-2
length: 15
J: TRBJ1-1
CDR3: CASSLRRGAGTEAFF
DNA: TGTGCCAGCAGCTTACGCCGCGGGGCTGGCACTGAAGCTTTCTTT

size: once
D: TRBD1
V: TRBV5-4
length: 13
J: TRBJ1-1
CDR3: CASSLGTGLEAFF
DNA: TGTGCCAGCAGCTTAGGGACAGGGCTAGAAGCTTTCTTT

size: NA
D: NA
V: TRBV29-1
length: 11
J: TRBJ1-2
CDR3: CSATQSGDYTF
DNA: TGCAGCGCCACGCAATCAGGGGACTACACCTTC

size: NA
D: NA
V: TRBV5-1
length: 12
J: TRBJ1-2
CDR3: CASSSQGSGYTF
DNA: TGCGCCAGCAGCTCACAGGGAAGCGGCTACACCTTC

size: NA
D: TRBD1
V: TRBV2
length: 14
J: TRBJ1-6
CDR3: CASKQTGDYSPLHF
DNA: TGTGCCAGCAAACAGACAGGGGACTATTCACCCCTCCACTTT

size: NA
D: NA
V: TRBV18
length: 15
J: TRBJ1-4
CDR3: CASSLTGTWDEKLFF
DNA: TGTGCCAGCTCACTAACCGGGACATGGGATGAAAAACTGTTTTTT

size: NA
D: TRBD2
V: TRBV7-2
length: 15
J: TRBJ2-5
CDR3: CASSFQRGGWETQYF
DNA: TGTGCCAGCAGCTTCCAGCGGGGGGGATGGGAGACCCAGTACTTC

size: NA
D: NA
V: TRBV18
length: 13
J: TRBJ1-6
CDR3: CASSTAVNSPLHF
DNA: TGTGCCAGCTCAACGGCAGTTAATTCACCCCTCCACTTT

size: once
D: TRBD2
V: TRBV5-6
length: 15
J: TRBJ2-7
CDR3: CASSLTASGPPEQYF
DNA: TGTGCCAGCAGCTTGACCGCTAGCGGCCCCCCCGAGCAGTACTTC

size: NA
D: TRBD2
V: TRBV30
length: 15
J: TRBJ2-7
CDR3: CAWSPTSGGAYEQYF
DNA: TGTGCCTGGAGCCCGACTAGCGGGGGGGCCTACGAGCAGTACTTC

size: NA
D: NA
V: TRBV30
length: 12
J: TRBJ1-4
CDR3: CACLGRDEKLFF
DNA: TGTGCCTGCCTCGGGAGGGATGAAAAACTGTTTTTT

size: once
D: NA
V: TRBV4-1
length: 15
J: TRBJ1-4
CDR3: CASSQVTLLNEKLFF
DNA: TGCGCCAGCAGCCAAGTAACACTGCTGAATGAAAAACTGTTTTTT

size: once
D: NA
V: TRBV30
length: 14
J: TRBJ2-7
CDR3: CAWSRVPVSYEQYF
DNA: TGTGCCTGGAGTCGGGTACCGGTCTCCTACGAGCAGTACTTC

size: NA
D: NA
V: TRBV5-5
length: 15
J: TRBJ2-5
CDR3: CASSLSGRRQETQYF
DNA: TGTGCCAGCAGCTTAAGCGGGCGACGCCAAGAGACCCAGTACTTC

size: NA
D: NA
V: TRBV30
length: 14
J: TRBJ1-2
CDR3: CAWSVPPGAMGYTF
DNA: TGTGCCTGGAGTGTACCCCCGGGGGCGATGGGCTACACCTTC

size: NA
D: NA
V: TRBV7-3
length: 14
J: TRBJ2-2
CDR3: CASSLLAVTGELFF
DNA: TGTGCCAGCAGCTTACTTGCGGTAACCGGGGAGCTGTTTTTT

size: NA
D: TRBD2
V: TRBV5-1
length: 14
J: TRBJ2-3
CDR3: CASLAGGDTDTQYF
DNA: TGCGCCAGCCTAGCGGGGGGGGACACAGATACGCAGTATTTT

size: NA
D: TRBD2
V: TRBV7-8
length: 16
J: TRBJ2-1
CDR3: CASSLVRVAGEYEQFF
DNA: TGTGCCAGCAGCTTAGTTCGCGTAGCGGGGGAGTATGAGCAGTTCTTC

size: NA
D: TRBD2
V: TRBV7-2
length: 15
J: TRBJ2-5
CDR3: CASSFLAGGQETQYF
DNA: TGTGCCAGCAGCTTCCTAGCGGGGGGGCAAGAGACCCAGTACTTC

size: NA
D: NA
V: TRBV5-6
length: 13
J: TRBJ1-1
CDR3: CASSDGWGTEAFF
DNA: TGTGCCAGCAGTGATGGATGGGGGACTGAAGCTTTCTTT

size: NA
D: TRBD1
V: TRBV10-2
length: 15
J: TRBJ2-3
CDR3: CASSNYRGSTDTQYF
DNA: TGCGCCAGCAGTAATTACAGGGGGAGCACAGATACGCAGTATTTT

size: NA
D: TRBD1
V: TRBV2
length: 15
J: TRBJ1-5
CDR3: CASSAGTGGNQPQHF
DNA: TGTGCCAGCAGCGCCGGGACAGGGGGCAATCAGCCCCAGCATTTT

size: NA
D: NA
V: TRBV28
length: 17
J: TRBJ1-5
CDR3: CATSPLDAQNGYQPQHF
DNA: TGTGCCACCAGTCCTCTGGACGCTCAAAATGGGTATCAGCCCCAGCATTTT

size: NA
D: NA
V: TRBV7-6
length: 15
J: TRBJ1-3
CDR3: CASSLAGISGNTIYF
DNA: TGTGCCAGCAGCTTAGCGGGGATCTCTGGAAACACCATATATTTT

size: NA
D: NA
V: TRBV6-1
length: 14
J: TRBJ2-5
CDR3: CASEGRVRQETQYF
DNA: TGTGCCAGCGAGGGACGGGTCAGGCAAGAGACCCAGTACTTC

size: NA
D: NA
V: TRBV6-4
length: 13
J: TRBJ1-5
CDR3: CASSDSWIQPQHF
DNA: TGTGCCAGCAGTGACAGTTGGATTCAGCCCCAGCATTTT

size: NA
D: NA
V: TRBV6-6
length: 16
J: TRBJ1-2
CDR3: CASSYSGEVPFYGYTF
DNA: TGTGCCAGCAGTTACTCAGGAGAGGTGCCCTTCTATGGCTACACCTTC

size: once
D: NA
V: TRBV11-2
length: 12
J: TRBJ1-6
CDR3: CASSLGGTTLHF
DNA: TGTGCCAGCAGCTTAGGAGGGACCACCCTCCACTTT

size: NA
D: NA
V: TRBV7-9
length: 15
J: TRBJ2-5
CDR3: CASSFKGDPQETQYF
DNA: TGTGCCAGCAGCTTCAAAGGAGATCCCCAAGAGACCCAGTACTTC

size: NA
D: TRBD2
V: TRBV2
length: 14
J: TRBJ2-5
CDR3: CASSPKPLTSERHF
DNA: TGTGCCAGCAGCCCGAAACCCTTGACTAGCGAGCGGCACTTC

size: NA
D: NA
V: TRBV7-2
length: 13
J: TRBJ2-7
CDR3: CASSLSQRYEQYF
DNA: TGTGCCAGCAGCTTAAGCCAGAGATACGAGCAGTACTTC

size: NA
D: NA
V: TRBV6-1
length: 13
J: TRBJ1-1
CDR3: CASIHFGGTEAFF
DNA: TGTGCCAGCATTCACTTTGGTGGCACTGAAGCTTTCTTT

size: NA
D: NA
V: TRBV5-1
length: 15
J: TRBJ1-6
CDR3: CASSPDSSYNSPLHF
DNA: TGCGCCAGCAGCCCGGATAGCTCCTATAATTCACCCCTCCACTTT

size: NA
D: NA
V: TRBV6-5
length: 13
J: TRBJ1-2
CDR3: CASRTRQLSGYTF
DNA: TGTGCCAGCAGGACCAGACAGCTGTCGGGCTACACCTTC

size: NA
D: TRBD1
V: TRBV6-5
length: 15
J: TRBJ1-5
CDR3: CASSPGTGGGQPQHF
DNA: TGTGCCAGCAGCCCCGGGACAGGGGGTGGTCAGCCCCAGCATTTT

size: NA
D: TRBD1
V: TRBV5-1
length: 14
J: TRBJ1-3
CDR3: CASTEGASGNTIYF
DNA: TGCGCCAGCACAGAGGGGGCGTCGGGAAACACCATATATTTT

size: NA
D: NA
V: TRBV6-1
length: 12
J: TRBJ1-3
CDR3: CASGYSGNTIYF
DNA: TGTGCCAGCGGCTACTCTGGAAACACCATATATTTT

size: NA
D: TRBD1
V: TRBV9
length: 15
J: TRBJ1-4
CDR3: CASSVGTGEDEKLFF
DNA: TGTGCCAGCAGCGTAGGGACAGGGGAGGATGAAAAACTGTTTTTT

size: NA
D: NA
V: TRBV2
length: 14
J: TRBJ2-7
CDR3: CASSEGGYSGEQYF
DNA: TGTGCCAGCAGTGAAGGTGGGTACTCTGGCGAGCAGTACTTC

size: NA
D: TRBD2
V: TRBV2
length: 11
J: TRBJ2-7
CDR3: CASTGGYEQYF
DNA: TGTGCCAGCACGGGGGGTTACGAGCAGTACTTC

size: NA
D: TRBD2
V: TRBV4-1
length: 16
J: TRBJ2-5
CDR3: CASSQTTSGGEETQYF
DNA: TGCGCCAGCAGCCAGACGACTAGCGGGGGGGAAGAGACCCAGTACTTC

size: NA
D: TRBD1
V: TRBV6-1
length: 14
J: TRBJ1-1
CDR3: CASSDRGVDTEAFF
DNA: TGTGCCAGCAGTGACAGGGGGGTGGACACTGAAGCTTTCTTT

size: once
D: NA
V: TRBV29-1
length: 14
J: TRBJ2-3
CDR3: CSVADLSSTDTQYF
DNA: TGCAGCGTTGCGGACTTATCTAGCACAGATACGCAGTATTTT

size: NA
D: TRBD2
V: TRBV4-1
length: 18
J: TRBJ2-4
CDR3: CASSPGLAGGPVKNIQYF
DNA: TGCGCCAGCAGCCCGGGACTAGCGGGGGGGCCGGTCAAAAACATTCAGTACTTC

size: NA
D: TRBD1
V: TRBV7-9
length: 14
J: TRBJ1-6
CDR3: CASSGQGNGSPLHF
DNA: TGTGCCAGCAGCGGACAGGGAAATGGTTCACCCCTCCACTTT

size: NA
D: TRBD1
V: TRBV29-1
length: 13
J: TRBJ2-3
CDR3: CSVEQGATDTQYF
DNA: TGCAGCGTTGAACAGGGGGCAACAGATACGCAGTATTTT

size: NA
D: NA
V: TRBV30
length: 14
J: TRBJ1-2
CDR3: CAWSVLGQNYGYTF
DNA: TGTGCCTGGAGTGTACTGGGACAAAACTATGGCTACACCTTC

size: NA
D: NA
V: TRBV5-4
length: 15
J: TRBJ2-1
CDR3: CASSHPQGSHNEQFF
DNA: TGTGCCAGCAGCCACCCCCAGGGGAGCCACAATGAGCAGTTCTTC

size: NA
D: NA
V: TRBV5-6
length: 13
J: TRBJ1-1
CDR3: CASSPGPLKRAFF
DNA: TGTGCCAGCAGCCCGGGACCCTTAAAGCGAGCTTTCTTT

size: once
D: NA
V: TRBV9
length: 15
J: TRBJ2-5
CDR3: CASSVATGLQETQYF
DNA: TGTGCCAGCAGCGTAGCTACCGGGTTGCAGGAGACCCAGTACTTC

size: NA
D: TRBD2
V: TRBV11-2
length: 18
J: TRBJ2-3
CDR3: CASSLLAGGFPDRGTQYF
DNA: TGTGCCAGCAGCCTCCTAGCGGGGGGATTCCCCGACCGGGGTACGCAGTATTTT

size: NA
D: NA
V: TRBV18
length: 15
J: TRBJ1-5
CDR3: CASSPGQPGNQPQHF
DNA: TGTGCCAGCTCACCAGGACAACCCGGCAATCAGCCCCAGCATTTT

size: NA
D: NA
V: TRBV7-9
length: 16
J: TRBJ1-6
CDR3: CASRDDRTTYNSPLHF
DNA: TGTGCCAGCAGGGACGACAGGACTACTTATAATTCACCCCTCCACTTT